Below, 27 T cell receptor beta chains from the same sample are listed, as sequenced in a study of a mutant IDH1 vaccine in newly diagnosed glioma. Described time point: baseline, week 1 (first vaccination visit). The sample's treatment: pre-vaccination baseline after standard-of-care therapy. Generated by immunoSEQ multiplex PCR, the TCRdb table keeps only in-frame clones and is missing some. Here the sample spans about 34,000 clones, around 83% being singletons. Sample: peripheral blood mononuclear cells (PBMCs), taken from a glioma patient treated with radiotherapy, temozolomide or both. The receptors originated from a man aged 50-59 years with glioma. Some clones in this sample may be carry-over from other donors' samples.

The CDR3 DNA reads as TGCGCCAGCAGCTTGGTACCTATGAACACTGAAGCTTTCTTT. Encoded protein: CASSLVPMNTEAFF. J is TRBJ1-1 and V is TRBV5-1; D not resolved. The CDR3 is 14 amino acids. Germline CDR1 SGHRS, CDR2 YFSETQ. Trimming cost V 0 bases and J 0 bases, with 6 bases left between them.

This chain uses TRBV5-8 with TRBJ2-6; D tentatively reads TRBD1 or TRBD2 (5 bases each). CDR3 length equals 15 residues. V shed 7 bases and J shed 4 bases, with 15 bases lying between them. Germline V gene sequence: CDR1 SGHTS, CDR2 YDEGEE. CDR3 sequence reads: CASSRGESGANVLTF. In DNA form, the CDR3 reads TGTGCCAGCTCGCGAGGGGAGTCCGGGGCCAACGTCCTGACTTTC.

The chain carries TRBV5-6 and TRBJ1-1; 8 bases are a match to TRBD1. CDR3 length: 14 residues. Unmatched junction bases numbered 5, after V lost 2 bases and J lost 5 bases. CDR1 is SGHDT, CDR2 YYEEEE, per germline. CDR3 in amino acids: CASSLIQGATEAFF. The CDR3, as DNA: TGTGCCAGCAGCTTAATTCAGGGGGCGACTGAAGCTTTCTTT.

This clone was found a few times. The rearrangement joins TRBV27 to TRBJ2-3, with 8 bases that match TRBD2. Germline V gene sequence: CDR1 MNHEY, CDR2 SMNVEV (reference sequence). The V segment lost 8 bases and the J segment 0 bases; nucleotides outside the gene matches: 10. CDR3 size: 16 residues. The CDR3 protein is CASSQARGGSTDTQYF. Here the CDR3 DNA reads TGTGCCAGCTCCCAAGCCCGGGGGGGGAGCACAGATACGCAGTATTTT.

The chain has TRBV18 and TRBJ2-1, with 7 bases identical to TRBD1. Trimming took 5 bases from V and 5 from J; bases not matched to a gene: 3. The germline V gene encodes CDR1 KGHSH and CDR2 LQKENI. CDR3 length equals 13 residues. In nucleotides, the CDR3 is TGTGCCAGCTCATCGGGACAGCACAATGAGCAGTTCTTC. Amino acid sequence: CASSSGQHNEQFF. Together with reference TRBV18 and TRBJ2-1, the CDR3 gives the full variable domain: NAGVMQNPRHLVRRRGQEARLRCSPMKGHSHVYWYRQLPEEGLKFMVYLQKENIIDESGMPKERFSAEFPKEGPSILRIQQVVRGDSAAYFCASSSGQHNEQFFGPGTRLTVL.

This rearrangement joins TRBV29-1 to TRBJ2-1, with D perhaps being TRBD1 or TRBD2 (5 bases each). The germline V gene encodes CDR1 SQVTM and CDR2 ANQGSEA. Trimming shortened V by 7 bases and J by 0 bases, and 13 bases separated the two germline ends. CDR3 length equals 14 residues. CDR3 region: CSATGANSYNEQFF. CDR3 nucleotide sequence: TGCAGCGCGACCGGGGCCAACTCCTACAATGAGCAGTTCTTC.

This chain uses TRBV7-8 with TRBJ2-3, with 7 bases identical to TRBD1. Germline V gives CDR1 SGHVS, CDR2 FQNEAQ. Trimming took 0 bases from V and 1 from J; bases not matched to a gene: 10. The CDR3 has 18 residues. Written as DNA, the CDR3 is TGTGCCAGCAGCTTAGCGACCACAGGGGTTTTTCGCACAGATACGCAGTATTTT. This codes for CASSLATTGVFRTDTQYF.

The rearrangement uses TRBV5-5 and TRBJ1-2; D perhaps matches TRBD1 (5 bases). This CDR3 has 17 residues. V dropped 0 bases and J dropped 4 bases, with 19 bases sitting between them. CDR1 and CDR2 (germline): SGHKS, YYEKEE (reference sequence). CDR3 DNA sequence: TGTGCCAGCAGCTTGGCCACCCCAGGGCGCGGACTCTATGGCTACACCTTC. This codes for CASSLATPGRGLYGYTF.

The chain is built from TRBV5-1 and TRBJ1-4; 9 positions match TRBD1. Trimming at V came to 1 base and at J to 5 bases, leaving 3 bases not matched to a gene. Germline CDR1 SGHRS, CDR2 YFSETQ. CDR3 length: 15 amino acids. CDR3 DNA: TGCGCCAGCAGCTTGCTGGACAGGGGAAATGAAAAACTGTTTTTT. This sequence encodes CASSLLDRGNEKLFF.

This clone was detected only a few times. The CDR3 DNA sequence: TGTGCCAGCAGTGACTCGACGACAAACACCGGGGAGCTGTTTTTT. It encodes CASSDSTTNTGELFF. This chain links TRBV6-4 with TRBJ2-2; no reliable D call. Germline CDR1 is MRHNA and CDR2 is SNTAGT. The CDR3 has 15 amino acids. Deletions cut 0 bases from V and 2 bases from J, with 7 bases between.

V is TRBV5-1 and J is TRBJ2-5; a possible D gene is TRBD1 (6 bases). CDR3 size: 16 residues. Germline V gene lookup returns CDR1 SGHRS and CDR2 YFSETQ. The V and J ends lost 0 bases and 1 base respectively, with 13 bases between them. The CDR3 reads CASSLAESGVQETQYF. CDR3 DNA sequence: TGCGCCAGCAGCTTGGCCGAATCAGGGGTCCAAGAGACCCAGTACTTC.

This chain links TRBV29-1 with TRBJ2-1; the D gene is possibly TRBD2 (6 bases). V was trimmed by 4 bases and J by 1 base, leaving 8 bases between them. The CDR3 sequence is 13 residues long. Germline loops: CDR1 SQVTM, CDR2 ANQGSEA. In DNA form, the CDR3 reads TGCAGCGTTGGTGGGGGGTCCTACAATGAGCAGTTCTTC. It encodes CSVGGGSYNEQFF.

The chain employs TRBV9 and TRBJ2-5; D remains unclear. The CDR3 covers 13 residues. The V end lost 0 bases, the J end lost 2 bases, and 5 bases lay between the germline ends. Germline V gives CDR1 SGDLS, CDR2 YYNGEE. Written as DNA, the CDR3 is TGTGCCAGCAGCGTAGAGGGTCAAGAGACCCAGTACTTC. Amino acids: CASSVEGQETQYF. Full variable domain (outside the CDR3, taken from reference TRBV9 and TRBJ2-5): DSGVTQTPKHLITATGQRVTLRCSPRSGDLSVYWYQQSLDQGLQFLIQYYNGEERAKGNILERFSAQQFPDLHSELNLSSLELGDSALYFCASSVEGQETQYFGPGTRLLVL.

The chain recombines TRBV5-1 with TRBJ2-7; tentatively, D is TRBD2 (6 bases). In germline, CDR1 is SGHRS, CDR2 YFSETQ. CDR3 length: 15 amino acids. The V end was cut by 4 bases, the J end by 0 bases, with 14 bases between. The CDR3 sequence: CASSPSGVSSYEQYF. CDR3 DNA sequence: TGCGCCAGCAGCCCTTCGGGGGTATCCTCCTACGAGCAGTACTTC.

V and J are TRBV10-2 and TRBJ1-1; the D gene is possibly TRBD1 (5 bases). V shed 3 bases and J shed 6 bases, with 11 bases lying between them. The CDR3 contains 13 residues. Per germline, CDR1 WSHSY and CDR2 SAAADI. The chain's CDR3 is CASSETRDAEAFF. The DNA for the CDR3 is TGCGCCAGCAGTGAAACTAGGGACGCTGAAGCTTTCTTT.

V usage is TRBV5-6 and J usage is TRBJ1-2; D is ambiguous. The CDR3 is 14 amino acids. Looked up from germline, CDR1 is SGHDT and CDR2 is YYEEEE. V lost 0 bases and J lost 8, with 14 bases in between. CDR3 residues: CASSLASLLRGYTF. The DNA of the CDR3 is TGTGCCAGCAGCTTGGCTTCCCTACTTCGGGGCTACACCTTC.

This clone has just a few counts. The chain links TRBV29-1 to TRBJ1-1; D gene uncertain. Looked up from germline, CDR1 is SQVTM and CDR2 is ANQGSEA. CDR3 length: 14 residues. V gave up 4 bases and J gave up 5 bases, with 17 bases separating them. For the CDR3, the DNA is TGCAGCGTTGGTGATAGGCTGCGGCGGACTGAAGCTTTCTTT. It encodes CSVGDRLRRTEAFF.

The CDR3 coding sequence is TGTGCCAGCAGCCTGGTTGGGGGAAGCTATGGCTACACCTTC. Translation: CASSLVGGSYGYTF. The rearrangement links TRBV6-6 to TRBJ1-2; perhaps TRBD1 as D (5 bases). V was trimmed by 6 bases and J by 4 bases, leaving 15 bases between them. The CDR3 totals 14 residues. Germline-derived CDR1 and CDR2 are MNHNY and SVGAGI (reference sequence).

V is TRBV5-6 and J is TRBJ2-7; no reliable D call. The ends were cut back, 2 bases at V and 3 bases at J, with 6 bases in the middle. Germline V gene data show CDR1 as SGHDT and CDR2 as YYEEEE. The CDR3 is made up of 12 amino acids. CDR3 sequence: CASSFASYEQYF. DNA of the CDR3: TGTGCCAGCAGCTTTGCAAGCTACGAGCAGTACTTC. The full variable domain, completed using reference TRBV5-6 and TRBJ2-7, is DAGVTQSPTHLIKTRGQQVTLRCSPKSGHDTVSWYQQALGQGPQFIFQYYEEEERQRGNFPDRFSGHQFPNYSSELNVNALLLGDSALYLCASSFASYEQYFGPGTRLTVT.

This sequence joins TRBV5-4 and TRBJ2-5; 10 bases are shared with TRBD2. This CDR3 region has 16 residues. CDR1 and CDR2 (germline): SGHNT, YYREEE (reference sequence). V trimming: 4 bases; J trimming: 4 bases; junction bases outside the gene matches: 10. This chain's CDR3 is CASSQTSGVFVETQYF. CDR3 DNA: TGTGCCAGCAGCCAAACTAGCGGGGTTTTCGTAGAGACCCAGTACTTC. Based on the CDR3 plus reference TRBV5-4 and TRBJ2-5, the full variable domain is ETGVTQSPTHLIKTRGQQVTLRCSSQSGHNTVSWYQQALGQGPQFIFQYYREEENGRGNFPPRFSGLQFPNYSSELNVNALELDDSALYLCASSQTSGVFVETQYFGPGTRLLVL.

V gene TRBV7-2 combines with J gene TRBJ2-1; TRBD1 matches 9 bases. Trimming cost V 6 bases and J 1 base; bases outside gene matches: 7. Germline lookup yields CDR1 SGHTA and CDR2 FQGNSA. CDR3 length equals 16 residues. The CDR3 loop reads CASSPRGQGSYNEQFF. CDR3 in DNA: TGTGCCAGCAGTCCCCGCGGACAGGGGTCCTACAATGAGCAGTTCTTC. Full variable domain (remainder filled in from reference TRBV7-2 and TRBJ2-1): GAGVSQSPSNKVTEKGKDVELRCDPISGHTALYWYRQSLGQGLEFLIYFQGNSAPDKSGLPSDRFSAERTGGSVSTLTIQRTQQEDSAVYLCASSPRGQGSYNEQFFGPGTRLTVL.

The V gene is TRBV29-1, the J gene TRBJ1-2, with D uncertain. Trimming stripped 4 bases from V and 3 bases from J, with 9 bases between. The germline gives CDR1 SQVTM, CDR2 ANQGSEA. This CDR3 has 12 residues. DNA of the CDR3: TGCAGCGTTGGGCAGCCTTACTATGGCTACACCTTC. Protein sequence: CSVGQPYYGYTF.

This clone appeared a single time. One junction end does not reproduce the germline sequence, and a read error may be involved. The rearrangement uses TRBV4-3 and TRBJ1-2; D call uncertain. CDR3 length equals 9 residues. CDR1 and CDR2 from the germline V gene are LGHNA and YSLEER. In DNA form, the CDR3 reads TGCGCCAGCAGCCAAGGGAGCCTCTTC. It specifies CASSQGSLF.

The rearrangement joins TRBV11-2 to TRBJ2-7; D gene unclear. The CDR3 has 13 amino acids. V was shortened by 6 bases and J by 6 bases, with 15 bases between the two germline ends. CDR1 is SGHAT, CDR2 FQNNGV, per germline. This CDR3 reads CASSWTDDTEQYF. CDR3 bases: TGTGCCAGCAGTTGGACGGACGACACCGAGCAGTACTTC. Full variable domain (rest looked up from reference TRBV11-2 and TRBJ2-7): EAGVAQSPRYKIIEKRQSVAFWCNPISGHATLYWYQQILGQGPKLLIQFQNNGVVDDSQLPKDRFSAERLKGVDSTLKIQPAKLEDSAVYLCASSWTDDTEQYFGPGTRLTVT.

This clone has only one observation. The rearrangement uses TRBV29-1 and TRBJ2-3, with D uncertain. The CDR3 totals 12 residues. Germline V gene sequence: CDR1 SQVTM, CDR2 ANQGSEA. With 6 bases removed from V and 1 base from J, the gap between germline ends came to 8 bases. CDR3 amino acids: CSVDSGTDTQYF. The CDR3 region has the DNA TGCAGCGTGGATTCCGGCACAGATACGCAGTATTTT.

This clone has just one count. The rearrangement uses TRBV7-3 and TRBJ2-1, with TRBD2 matching 9 bases. Trimming at V came to 2 bases and at J to 4 bases, leaving 0 bases not matched to a gene. Germline lookup yields CDR1 SGHTA and CDR2 FQGTGA. The CDR3 covers 14 residues. Written as DNA, the CDR3 is TGTGCCAGCAGCTTAGCGGGGGGGTACAATGAGCAGTTCTTC. Translating gives CASSLAGGYNEQFF.

This chain joins TRBV10-3 and TRBJ1-5; TRBD1 matches 7 bases. V was clipped by 6 bases and J by 6 bases; unmatched bases: 5. The CDR3 has 13 amino acids. Germline assignment: CDR1 ENHRY and CDR2 SYGVKD. Written as DNA, the CDR3 is TGTGCCATCAGCCCAGACAGGGCTCAGCCCCAGCATTTT. It encodes CAISPDRAQPQHF.